This T cell receptor beta chain was sequenced during a study of regulatory T cells in long-lasting Graves disease. Overall study findings and caveats: Persistent Graves' patients showed a TCR diversity that was lower than that of newly diagnosed ones.

Time point meaning: persistent/refractory GD, antithyroid drugs over 5 years with positive TRAb. RNA from PBMCs was the source of the TCR library. Diagnoses of Graves' disease were made by American Thyroid Association guidelines. A blood draw put approximately 9 milliliters of peripheral blood into EDTA tubes. The CDR3 runs to 17 residues. The germline V gene encodes CDR1 KGHSH and CDR2 LQKENI. V was shortened by 1 base and J by 0 bases, with 15 bases between the two germline ends. The TCR beta library used iRepertoire HTBI primers with Arm-PCR amplification of CDR3. MiXCR was run by TCRdb on the multiplex PCR reads, yielding one entry per CDR3 protein. Of 650,000 to 850,000 distinct CDR3 sequences in the sample, 30% are singletons; the top ten hold around 40%. With regard to this clonotype: The target antigen is unknown.

The sequencing here drew on peripheral blood mononuclear cells (PBMCs), taken when the disease was refractory, from a patient treated with antithyroid drugs. The receptor was derived from a female donor with Graves disease. The V gene is TRBV18, the J gene TRBJ1-1, with no clear D. The DNA for the CDR3 is TGTGCCAGCTCACCACTGGCCACCAGGACGGTGAACACTGAAGCTTTCTTT. It encodes CASSPLATRTVNTEAFF.